The 18 T cell receptor beta chains given below trace back to one sample, sequenced in a study of blood T cell repertoires in COVID-19. The assay was immunoSEQ multiplex PCR, and TCRdb's table has in-frame clones only and misses some. Among more than 150,000 clones, more than 80% were seen once, and the ten largest hold 10% to 15%. Specimen: peripheral blood. These receptors were taken from a woman older than 75 with COVID-19, enrolled during active disease.

This chain connects TRBV10-3 to TRBJ2-7; D is perhaps TRBD1 (5 bases). Trimming removed 1 base from V and 7 bases from J, with 11 bases in between. The CDR3 extends over 13 amino acids. Germline lookup yields CDR1 ENHRY and CDR2 SYGVKD. Here the CDR3 reads CAISELGPTEQYF. DNA of the CDR3: TGTGCCATCAGTGAGTTGGGGCCTACGGAGCAGTACTTC.

This clone was recorded a few times. The CDR3 DNA sequence: TGTGCCAGCAGCTTTAAGGGGGAGGGAGCTTTCTTT. Translation: CASSFKGEGAFF. This sequence joins TRBV11-2 and TRBJ1-1, with TRBD1 as a possible D gene (6 bases). The V and J ends lost 3 bases and 10 bases respectively, with 12 bases between them. CDR3 length: 12 residues. The germline V gene has CDR1 SGHAT and CDR2 FQNNGV.

The chain uses TRBV7-8 and TRBJ1-5; D not resolved. Germline V gives CDR1 SGHVS, CDR2 FQNEAQ. The CDR3 runs 15 residues. The V end lost 6 bases, the J end lost 0 bases, and 12 bases lay between the germline ends. The CDR3 here is CASRAQAISNQPQHF. The CDR3 DNA sequence: TGTGCCAGCAGGGCCCAGGCAATTAGCAATCAGCCCCAGCATTTT.

The genes are TRBV25-1 and TRBJ2-5; D possibly corresponds to TRBD1 (6 bases). This CDR3 has 16 residues. Per germline, CDR1 MGHDK and CDR2 SYGVNS. V was trimmed by 0 bases and J by 5 bases, leaving 16 bases between them. Here the CDR3 reads CASSEYVTGLGETQYF. CDR3 bases: TGTGCCAGCAGTGAATATGTAACAGGGCTGGGGGAGACCCAGTACTTC.

V usage is TRBV5-4 and J usage is TRBJ2-5, with 9 bases that match TRBD2. CDR3 length: 15 residues. In germline, CDR1 is SGHNT, CDR2 YYREEE (reference sequence). Trimming took 2 bases from V and 5 from J; bases not matched to a gene: 7. This chain's CDR3 is CASSFGGRGLETQYF. CDR3 sequence (DNA): TGTGCCAGCAGCTTTGGCGGGAGGGGTTTGGAGACCCAGTACTTC.

The chain is built from TRBV27 and TRBJ1-6; no clear D. In germline, CDR1 is MNHEY, CDR2 SMNVEV (reference sequence). CDR3 length: 13 amino acids. Trimming removed 3 bases from V and 9 bases from J, with 9 bases in between. In DNA form, the CDR3 reads TGTGCCAGCAGTTTCCTACAGTTTTCACCCCTCCACTTT. Translated, it gives CASSFLQFSPLHF.

V gene TRBV5-1 combines with J gene TRBJ2-1; the D is unclear. V dropped 0 bases and J dropped 6 bases, with 10 bases sitting between them. Looked up from germline, CDR1 is SGHRS and CDR2 is YFSETQ. The CDR3 contains 14 residues. The CDR3 region is CASSLAYLRNEQFF. DNA of the CDR3: TGCGCCAGCAGCTTGGCTTACCTACGCAATGAGCAGTTCTTC.

CDR3 sequence reads: CASTPGLEGTEAFF. CDR3 nucleotide sequence: TGCGCCAGCACACCGGGTCTCGAGGGCACTGAAGCTTTCTTT. V usage is TRBV5-1 and J usage is TRBJ1-1; D remains ambiguous. Per germline, CDR1 SGHRS and CDR2 YFSETQ. Trimming removed 6 bases at V and 4 bases at J, with 16 bases between. The CDR3 extends over 14 amino acids.

The J gene is TRBJ1-4, the V gene TRBV9; unclear D gene. Germline CDR1 reads SGDLS; CDR2 reads YYNGEE. V lost 7 bases, J lost 0 bases, and 10 bases lay in between. The CDR3 loop spans 14 amino acids. CDR3 sequence (DNA): TGTGCCAGCGCGACACTTGCAACTAATGAAAAACTGTTTTTT. Protein: CASATLATNEKLFF. Combining the CDR3 with reference TRBV9 and TRBJ1-4 gives the whole variable domain DSGVTQTPKHLITATGQRVTLRCSPRSGDLSVYWYQQSLDQGLQFLIQYYNGEERAKGNILERFSAQQFPDLHSELNLSSLELGDSALYFCASATLATNEKLFFGSGTQLSVL.

A remark on this clone: At one end the junction does not follow the germline gene, possibly because of a read error. V is TRBV5-5 and J is TRBJ2-1; D ambiguous. Germline CDR1 reads SGHKS; CDR2 reads YYEKEE (reference sequence). The CDR3 loop spans 15 amino acids. The CDR3 DNA reads TGTGCCAGCAGCCCGCTCGAAGTTTTTTACAGTGAGCAGTTCTTC. The encoded protein is CASSPLEVFYSEQFF.

This clone showed up just a few times. The chain employs TRBV5-1 and TRBJ2-7; D remains ambiguous. This CDR3 contains 13 residues. In germline, CDR1 is SGHRS, CDR2 YFSETQ. V was shortened by 1 base and J by 7 bases, with 12 bases between the two germline ends. The DNA for the CDR3 is TGCGCCAGCAGCTTGCGTCCAGCGTGGGAGCAGTACTTC. The encoded protein is CASSLRPAWEQYF.

The J gene is TRBJ1-1, the V gene TRBV7-2, with D possibly TRBD1 on 5 matching bases. CDR3 length: 14 amino acids. V was cut by 4 bases and J by 5 bases, with 14 bases left in between. Germline values: CDR1 SGHTA, CDR2 FQGNSA. The CDR3 nucleotides are TGTGCCAGCAGCTCGGGAGGGGCTTATACTGAAGCTTTCTTT. The encoded protein is CASSSGGAYTEAFF.

The gene calls are TRBV6-1 and TRBJ2-1; TRBD2 agrees at 12 bases. The CDR3 is 17 residues long. The V gene end was trimmed by 4 bases and the J gene end by 5 bases; junction bases not matched to a gene: 9. The germline V gene has CDR1 MNHNS and CDR2 SASEGT. This CDR3 is CASSGPTSGGMNNEQFF. In DNA, the CDR3 is TGTGCCAGCAGTGGTCCGACTAGCGGGGGAATGAACAATGAGCAGTTCTTC.

This clone was detected a few times. The chain carries TRBV7-2 and TRBJ1-2; 11 positions match TRBD1. Germline CDR1 is SGHTA and CDR2 is FQGNSA. The CDR3 extends over 16 amino acids. V lost 2 bases and J lost 8; bases outside the gene matches: 10. The CDR3 DNA follows: TGTGCCAGCAGCTTAATCCCAGGACAGGGGGCGGTAGGCTACACCTTC. Residues: CASSLIPGQGAVGYTF.

This clone was observed many times. The V and J genes are TRBV3-1 (or the pseudogene TRBV3-2) and TRBJ2-2; 7 nucleotides match TRBD2. The CDR3 is made up of 14 amino acids. Trimming at V came to 7 bases and at J to 4 bases, leaving 6 bases not matched to a gene. CDR1 and CDR2 (germline): LGHDT, YNNKEL (reference sequence). The DNA of the CDR3 is TGTGCCAGCACTTGGCGGGAGCGCACCGGGGAGCTGTTTTTT. Translated, it gives CASTWRERTGELFF.

J is TRBJ2-2 and V is TRBV9; the D is unclear. V lost 0 bases and J 7 bases, leaving 7 bases between the germline ends. This CDR3 is built from 13 residues. The germline V gene has CDR1 SGDLS and CDR2 YYNGEE. This CDR3 is CASSVAIVGELFF. The CDR3, as DNA: TGTGCCAGCAGCGTAGCTATCGTCGGGGAGCTGTTTTTT.

The chain combines TRBV7-3 with TRBJ1-1; the match to TRBD1 covers 9 bases. V was pared by 0 bases and J by 1 base, with 6 bases of the junction left unmatched. The CDR3 runs 17 residues. Germline values: CDR1 SGHTA, CDR2 FQGTGA. The CDR3 sequence: CASSLTGQGFGNTEAFF. In nucleotides, the CDR3 is TGTGCCAGCAGCTTAACCGGACAGGGGTTCGGGAACACTGAAGCTTTCTTT.

The chain links TRBV5-4 to TRBJ1-2; 9 positions agree with TRBD1. Germline V gives CDR1 SGHNT, CDR2 YYREEE (reference sequence). Trimming took 4 bases from V and 5 from J; bases not matched to a gene: 3. This CDR3 comprises 13 residues. The CDR3 reads CASSEDRGYGYTF. CDR3 nucleotide sequence: TGTGCCAGCAGCGAGGACAGGGGATATGGCTACACCTTC. The complete variable domain, with remaining parts taken from reference TRBV5-4 and TRBJ1-2, reads ETGVTQSPTHLIKTRGQQVTLRCSSQSGHNTVSWYQQALGQGPQFIFQYYREEENGRGNFPPRFSGLQFPNYSSELNVNALELDDSALYLCASSEDRGYGYTFGSGTRLTVV.